Listed here are 6 T cell receptor beta chains from one sample, sequenced in a study of blood T cells in healthy people across ages. A second PCR, run for roughly 7 to 11 cycles, used a sample-barcoded 5' primer plus a J-beta primer mix. TCRdb independently ran MiXCR on the 5' RACE reads; one entry per CDR3 protein. Among more than 650,000 distinct CDR3 sequences listed, about a quarter were seen once. The sample also formed part of further work on T cells of mothers and their children.

The sequencing sample was made of blood. These receptor sequences come from a boy between 5 and 17 years old in good health.

This clonotype appeared a few times. The rearrangement uses TRBV29-1 and TRBJ1-4, with D perhaps matching TRBD1 (5 bases). Germline CDR1 reads SQVTM; CDR2 reads ANQGSEA. V was shortened by 4 bases and J by 6 bases, with 12 bases between the two germline ends. The CDR3 consists of 13 residues. The CDR3 bases are TGCAGCGTTGCCCGGGGGAGGGATGAAAAACTGTTTTTT. This codes for CSVARGRDEKLFF. Filled out from reference TRBV29-1 and TRBJ1-4, the complete variable domain reads SAVISQKPSRDICQRGTSLTIQCQVDSQVTMMFWYRQQPGQSLTLIATANQGSEATYESGFVIDKFPISRPNLTFSTLTVSNMSPEDSSIYLCSVARGRDEKLFFGSGTQLSVL.

This clonotype was observed a handful of times. J is TRBJ2-5 and V is TRBV15; 8 nucleotides agree with TRBD1. J gave up 5 bases and V 5 bases, and 7 bases lay outside the gene matches. This CDR3 contains 14 residues. CDR1 is LNHNV, CDR2 YYDKDF, per germline (reference sequence). CDR3 nucleotides: TGTGCCACCAGCGGGCAGGGGGCTGGTGAGACCCAGTACTTC. This sequence encodes CATSGQGAGETQYF.

This clonotype was observed a few times. The chain has TRBV7-3 and TRBJ2-5, with TRBD2 identical over 12 bases. The J call is in doubt because the DNA end fits TRBJ2-7 better. This CDR3 spans 16 amino acids. Germline lookup yields CDR1 SGHTA and CDR2 FQGTGA. DNA for the CDR3: TGTGCCAGCAGCCCAACGACTAGCGGGGGACTCTACGAGCAGTACTTC. Translation: CASSPTTSGGLYEQYF.

The table lists this clonotype with a few counts. This sequence joins TRBV10-3 and TRBJ1-2; possible D gene TRBD1, 5 bases. This CDR3 region has 13 residues. The germline CDR1 and CDR2 sequences are ENHRY and SYGVKD. V lost 11 bases and J 1 base, leaving 14 bases between the germline ends. In nucleotides, the CDR3 is TGTGCCGCCGGGGGGACGGATAACTATGGCTACACCTTC. Protein sequence: CAAGGTDNYGYTF.

The J gene is TRBJ2-2, the V gene TRBV5-1; D may be TRBD1 or TRBD2 (5 bases each). Germline loops: CDR1 SGHRS, CDR2 YFSETQ. The CDR3 is 15 amino acids. The ends were cut back, 4 bases at V and 7 bases at J, with 17 bases in the middle. The CDR3 sequence is CASSQDPGRHGELFF. The DNA of the CDR3 is TGCGCCAGCAGCCAGGATCCGGGGCGGCACGGGGAGCTGTTTTTT. The full variable domain, in which reference TRBV5-1 and TRBJ2-2 provide the parts outside the CDR3, is KAGVTQTPRYLIKTRGQQVTLSCSPISGHRSVSWYQQTPGQGLQFLFEYFSETQRNKGNFPGRFSGRQFSNSRSEMNVSTLELGDSALYLCASSQDPGRHGELFFGEGSRLTVL.

In its sample, this clonotype was seen a few times. This chain connects TRBV7-8 to TRBJ1-3; D is unclear. Germline CDR1 SGHVS, CDR2 FQNEAQ. The V gene lost 4 bases and the J gene lost 2 bases, with 12 bases spanning the gap. CDR3 length: 15 residues. DNA of the CDR3: TGTGCCAGCAGCTCCCGGGCTGTGCCTGGAAACACCATATATTTT. It is translated as CASSSRAVPGNTIYF.